The 30 T cell receptor beta chains in this list originate from one sample, sequenced in a study of early T cells in non-severe SARS-CoV-2 infection. One entry per CDR3 protein results from TCRdb running MiXCR on the 5' RACE reads. The profile shows about 83,000 distinct CDR3 sequences, about 9.4% of them singletons. The sequences come from whole blood, collected at baseline. The receptor source for this set is an adult who was a healthcare worker with PCR-confirmed SARS-CoV-2 infection or an uninfected control (not recorded which).

A few counts support this clonotype. The genes are TRBV27 and TRBJ1-1; D is unclear. This CDR3 is 13 amino acids long. Germline CDR1 MNHEY, CDR2 SMNVEV (reference sequence). V lost 0 bases, J lost 1 base, and 3 bases lay in between. CDR3 nucleotide sequence: TGTGCCAGCAGTTTATCCCGGAACACTGAAGCTTTCTTT. It yields the protein CASSLSRNTEAFF.

This clonotype has a handful of counts. The chain uses TRBV19 and TRBJ1-1; the D is unclear. CDR1 LNHDA and CDR2 SQIVND come from the germline V gene (reference sequence). V was clipped by 5 bases and J by 3 bases, with 10 bases between them. CDR3 length: 13 amino acids. Here the CDR3 DNA reads TGTGCCAGTAGTCAAAAAAGGGACACTGAAGCTTTCTTT. It translates to CASSQKRDTEAFF.

V is TRBV28 and J is TRBJ1-1; no definite D call. Trimming pared 5 bases from V and 0 bases from J, leaving 10 bases between. Germline V lookup: CDR1 MDHEN, CDR2 SYDVKM. The length of the CDR3 is 14 residues. CDR3 loop: CASSRADMNTEAFF. The CDR3 region has the DNA TGTGCCAGCAGTCGTGCCGATATGAACACTGAAGCTTTCTTT. Supplemented by reference TRBV28 and TRBJ1-1, the full variable domain reads DVKVTQSSRYLVKRTGEKVFLECVQDMDHENMFWYRQDPGLGLRLIYFSYDVKMKEKGDIPEGYSVSREKKERFSLILESASTNQTSMYLCASSRADMNTEAFFGQGTRLTVV.

This clonotype showed up just a few times. This chain links TRBV12-3 or TRBV12-4 with TRBJ1-5; perhaps TRBD1 as D (5 bases). This CDR3 is built from 13 residues. V shed 7 bases and J shed 4 bases, with 11 bases lying between them. The CDR3 DNA reads TGTGCCAGCACCTGGGGCATTAATCAGCCCCAGCATTTT. Its translation: CASTWGINQPQHF.

This clonotype was found many times. This chain links TRBV2 with TRBJ2-3, with D possibly TRBD2 on 6 matching bases. The CDR3 sequence is 15 residues long. V was clipped by 6 bases and J by 0 bases, with 13 bases between them. Looked up from germline, CDR1 is SNHLY and CDR2 is FYNNEI. Written as DNA, the CDR3 is TGTGCCAGCAGGCCCGGGACTCCTAGCACAGATACGCAGTATTTT. It encodes CASRPGTPSTDTQYF.

This clonotype has at least ten counts. The chain uses TRBV10-3 and TRBJ2-5; no definite D call. Trimming removed 3 bases at V and 5 bases at J, with 10 bases between. The V gene's germline CDR1 is ENHRY and CDR2 SYGVKD. The CDR3 sequence is 13 residues long. CDR3 amino acids: CAISDTSVETQYF. The CDR3 DNA follows: TGTGCCATCAGTGATACAAGCGTGGAGACCCAGTACTTC.

This clonotype appeared many times. The rearrangement uses TRBV27 and TRBJ2-4, with a weak D call TRBD2 (6 bases). CDR3 length equals 14 residues. Germline V lookup: CDR1 MNHEY, CDR2 SMNVEV (reference sequence). The V end was cut by 3 bases, the J end by 7 bases, with 13 bases between. The CDR3 loop reads CASSFSGTPNIQYF. In DNA, the CDR3 is TGTGCCAGCAGTTTCAGTGGGACTCCGAACATTCAGTACTTC.

The CDR3 bases are TGCGCCAGCAGCTTGGCCCTGGGAGTCCGCACAGATACGCAGTATTTT. Amino acid sequence: CASSLALGVRTDTQYF. The chain couples TRBV5-1 to TRBJ2-3, with D perhaps TRBD2 (5 bases). The germline gives CDR1 SGHRS, CDR2 YFSETQ. This CDR3 spans 16 amino acids. Trimming cost V 0 bases and J 1 base, with 12 bases left between them.

The chain links TRBV20-1 to TRBJ1-1; D unclear. The length of the CDR3 is 11 residues. V lost 2 bases, J lost 8 bases, and 9 bases lay in between. Germline lookup yields CDR1 DFQATT and CDR2 SNEGSKA (reference sequence). The DNA of the CDR3 is TGCAGTGCTAGAAAGTCGGCAGAAGCTTTCTTT. Translation: CSARKSAEAFF.

This clonotype has a handful of counts. The chain combines TRBV7-9 with TRBJ2-5; 14 nucleotides line up with TRBD2. The CDR3 has 15 residues. Germline V lookup: CDR1 SEHNR, CDR2 FQNEAQ (reference sequence). V was pared by 4 bases and J by 2 bases, with 0 bases of the junction left unmatched. CDR3: CASSWTSGRQETQYF. The CDR3 DNA reads TGTGCCAGCAGCTGGACTAGCGGGAGGCAAGAGACCCAGTACTTC.

This chain links TRBV30 with TRBJ2-1; D might be TRBD2 (5 bases). CDR1 GTSNPN and CDR2 SVGIG come from the germline V gene (reference sequence). CDR3 length: 14 residues. Trimming left V 2 bases short and J 0 bases short, with 8 bases between. The CDR3 loop reads CAWSPDSSYNEQFF. CDR3 bases: TGTGCCTGGAGTCCGGACTCCTCCTACAATGAGCAGTTCTTC.

The sample holds a few counts of this clonotype. CDR3 coding DNA: TGCAGTGTGTCGGTGGGACTAGCCGACGAGCAGTTCTTC. This encodes CSVSVGLADEQFF. This chain uses TRBV20-1 with TRBJ2-1, with 9 nucleotides matching TRBD2. V trimming: 7 bases; J trimming: 10 bases; junction bases outside the gene matches: 11. Germline lookup yields CDR1 DFQATT and CDR2 SNEGSKA (reference sequence). CDR3 length: 13 amino acids.

The rearrangement joins TRBV30 to TRBJ1-1; 10 bases align to TRBD1. CDR3 length: 14 residues. The germline CDR1 and CDR2 sequences are GTSNPN and SVGIG (reference sequence). V lost 1 base, J lost 4 bases, and 3 bases stayed unmatched. The DNA of the CDR3 is TGTGCCTGGAGTGGGGACAGGGGTCTCACTGAAGCTTTCTTT. It specifies CAWSGDRGLTEAFF.

V is TRBV12-3 or TRBV12-4 and J is TRBJ2-7; tentative D call: TRBD2 (5 bases). The CDR3 runs to 11 residues. The V end was cut by 6 bases, the J end by 6 bases, with 9 bases between. The CDR3 nucleotides read TGTGCCAGCAGGGTCCGGGGCGAGCAGTACTTC. It encodes CASRVRGEQYF.

This clonotype came up many times. The gene calls are TRBV6-4 and TRBJ2-2, with 8 bases matching TRBD2. The V segment lost 5 bases and the J segment 4 bases; nucleotides outside the gene matches: 9. The CDR3 covers 16 residues. Per germline, CDR1 MRHNA and CDR2 SNTAGT. CDR3 sequence (DNA): TGTGCCAGCAGTCCTCAGGATAGCGGGATCACCGGGGAGCTGTTTTTT. Translating gives CASSPQDSGITGELFF.

This clonotype was seen repeatedly, ten times or more. The genes are TRBV6-6 and TRBJ2-5; 11 positions agree with TRBD1. The CDR3 consists of 18 residues. The V gene's germline CDR1 is MNHNY and CDR2 SVGAGI (reference sequence). J lost 5 bases, V lost 2 bases, and 13 bases had no gene match. Here the CDR3 DNA reads TGTGCCAGCAGTTACACTACCCCGCCGGGGGACAGGGGGGAGACCCAGTACTTC. Translation gives CASSYTTPPGDRGETQYF.

Points on this clonotype: The CDR3 ends on some other residue instead of the conserved phenylalanine or tryptophan, so this is likely a read error. The rearrangement uses TRBV4-1 and TRBJ2-2; 9 nucleotides agree with TRBD2. Germline V gives CDR1 MGHRA, CDR2 YSYEKL. Unmatched junction bases numbered 0, after V lost 4 bases and J lost 0 bases. This CDR3 has 15 amino acids. The CDR3, as DNA: TGCGCCAGCAGCCGGACTAGCGCGAACACCGGGGAGCTGTTTTTA. This gives the protein CASSRTSANTGELFL.

This clonotype showed up just a few times. V and J are TRBV18 and TRBJ1-1; D uncertain. Between the trimmed V and J ends, which lost 3 bases and 5 bases, there was a span of 10 bases. Germline-derived CDR1 and CDR2 are KGHSH and LQKENI. There are 13 residues in the CDR3. CDR3 in amino acids: CASSPLGGTEAFF. The CDR3 DNA is TGTGCCAGCTCACCCCTCGGTGGGACTGAAGCTTTCTTT. Together with reference TRBV18 and TRBJ1-1, the CDR3 gives the full variable domain: NAGVMQNPRHLVRRRGQEARLRCSPMKGHSHVYWYRQLPEEGLKFMVYLQKENIIDESGMPKERFSAEFPKEGPSILRIQQVVRGDSAAYFCASSPLGGTEAFFGQGTRLTVV.

This clonotype was seen more than once but under ten times. CDR3 residues: CASSSGLAPWRETQYF. CDR3 bases: TGTGCCAGCAGCTCAGGACTAGCGCCATGGCGGGAGACCCAGTACTTC. This chain joins TRBV5-5 and TRBJ2-5, with 9 positions matching TRBD2. V lost 3 bases, J lost 5 bases, and 11 bases stayed unmatched. CDR3 length: 16 amino acids. Per germline, CDR1 SGHKS and CDR2 YYEKEE (reference sequence). The full variable domain, with the rest looked up from reference TRBV5-5 and TRBJ2-5, is DAGVTQSPTHLIKTRGQQVTLRCSPISGHKSVSWYQQVLGQGPQFIFQYYEKEERGRGNFPDRFSARQFPNYSSELNVNALLLGDSALYLCASSSGLAPWRETQYFGPGTRLLVL.

V and J are TRBV11-3 and TRBJ2-1, with 8 positions matching TRBD1. This CDR3 is built from 14 residues. Germline V gene lookup returns CDR1 SGHNT and CDR2 YENEEA. Losses at the gene ends were 8 bases for V and 2 bases for J; bases not matched to a gene: 5. The CDR3 sequence: CASSRTGTYNEQFF. CDR3 in DNA: TGTGCCAGCTCTAGGACAGGGACCTACAATGAGCAGTTCTTC.

This clonotype appeared a few times. J is TRBJ2-2 and V is TRBV6-4; D is possibly TRBD2 (5 bases). This CDR3 is 14 amino acids long. The V gene lost 0 bases and the J gene lost 7 bases, with 9 bases spanning the gap. Germline CDR1 and CDR2: MRHNA and SNTAGT. In DNA, the CDR3 is TGTGCCAGCAGTGACTCAGGAGGTAGCGGGGAGCTGTTTTTT. Residues: CASSDSGGSGELFF.

This clonotype was observed many times. This sequence joins TRBV27 and TRBJ2-7, with 8 bases identical to TRBD2. Germline V gene sequence: CDR1 MNHEY, CDR2 SMNVEV (reference sequence). The junction had 8 bases not matched to a gene; V was cut back by 7 bases and J by 3 bases. The CDR3 runs to 14 residues. The CDR3 protein is CASTKAGAIYEQYF. CDR3 DNA: TGTGCCAGCACCAAAGCGGGAGCAATCTACGAGCAGTACTTC.

The J gene is TRBJ2-1, the V gene TRBV7-3; tentative D call: TRBD2 (5 bases). This CDR3 is 13 amino acids long. Germline-derived CDR1 and CDR2 are SGHTA and FQGTGA. Trimming stripped 5 bases from V and 7 bases from J, with 12 bases between. CDR3 DNA: TGTGCCAGCAGCCCCGGGCGGGCGAATGAGCAGTTCTTC. Translating gives CASSPGRANEQFF.

V gene TRBV9 combines with J gene TRBJ2-7; 8 bases align to TRBD1. The CDR3 totals 14 residues. The J segment lost 4 bases and the V segment lost 4 bases, leaving 7 bases of the junction unmatched. CDR1 is SGDLS, CDR2 YYNGEE, per germline. As DNA, the CDR3 is TGTGCCAGCAGCCCACCGGGACAGGAGTACGAGCAGTACTTC. Translated, it gives CASSPPGQEYEQYF. Full variable domain (missing parts from reference TRBV9 and TRBJ2-7): DSGVTQTPKHLITATGQRVTLRCSPRSGDLSVYWYQQSLDQGLQFLIQYYNGEERAKGNILERFSAQQFPDLHSELNLSSLELGDSALYFCASSPPGQEYEQYFGPGTRLTVT.

This clonotype has more than one count but fewer than ten. The chain links TRBV9 to TRBJ2-1; weak D call: TRBD2 (6 bases). Trimming cost V 0 bases and J 5 bases, with 12 bases left between them. Germline loops: CDR1 SGDLS, CDR2 YYNGEE. The CDR3 is made up of 15 amino acids. CDR3 sequence reads: CASSVGRESHNEQFF. The CDR3 nucleotides are TGTGCCAGCAGCGTAGGACGGGAGTCCCACAATGAGCAGTTCTTC.

This clonotype was detected only a few times. The genes are TRBV7-3 and TRBJ2-3; 10 bases fit TRBD2. Germline CDR1 is SGHTA and CDR2 is FQGTGA. After removal of 2 bases from V and 4 bases from J, the junction contained 3 bases not matched to a gene. The CDR3 contains 15 residues. The CDR3 region is CASSLGSGRPDTQYF. The CDR3 DNA reads TGTGCCAGCAGCTTAGGTAGCGGGAGGCCAGATACGCAGTATTTT.

The table lists this clonotype with a few counts. The V call is TRBV4-1, the J call TRBJ2-3; D is unclear. V dropped 0 bases and J dropped 6 bases, with 10 bases sitting between them. The length of the CDR3 is 14 residues. Germline V gene lookup returns CDR1 MGHRA and CDR2 YSYEKL. The CDR3 region is CASSQDLNADTQYF. DNA of the CDR3: TGCGCCAGCAGCCAAGATTTGAACGCCGATACGCAGTATTTT.

The V call is TRBV6-5, the J call TRBJ1-2; D unclear. The CDR3 extends over 13 amino acids. Trimming cost V 4 bases and J 5 bases, with 11 bases left between them. The germline V gene has CDR1 MNHEY and CDR2 SVGAGI. As DNA, the CDR3 is TGTGCCAGCAGTTTCGGAATGGAATATGGCTACACCTTC. This encodes CASSFGMEYGYTF.

This clonotype occurred many times. This chain joins TRBV10-3 and TRBJ2-1; D might be TRBD2 (6 bases). The germline gives CDR1 ENHRY, CDR2 SYGVKD. V dropped 0 bases and J dropped 0 bases, with 9 bases sitting between them. This CDR3 is built from 16 residues. The CDR3 nucleotides are TGTGCCATCAGTGAGTCTAGCGGAAGCTCCTACAATGAGCAGTTCTTC. This encodes CAISESSGSSYNEQFF.

This clonotype has just a few counts. The rearrangement joins TRBV7-3 to TRBJ2-3, with a tentative D call TRBD1 (6 bases). The CDR3 totals 15 residues. Per germline, CDR1 SGHTA and CDR2 FQGTGA. V lost 2 bases and J 5 bases, leaving 14 bases between the germline ends. The CDR3 DNA reads as TGTGCCAGCAGCTTAGTAGGAGCACAGGGAGATACGCAGTATTTT. Translation: CASSLVGAQGDTQYF.